The 18 T cell receptor beta chains listed next were all sequenced from one sample in a study of T cell clonality in common variable immunodeficiency. TCRdb's copy holds only in-frame clones and misses some; the assay was immunoSEQ multiplex PCR. The sample offers tens of thousands of clones and no singletons, the top ten holding around 0.87%. The sample was peripheral blood mononuclear cells. Receptors originate from a person between 18 and 70 years old in good health.

This clone was recorded many times. The missing CDR3 end, 3 residues past where the read stops, is filled in from the germline J gene. The J gene is TRBJ2-3, the V gene TRBV28, with 11 bases that match TRBD2. Per germline, CDR1 MDHEN and CDR2 SYDVKM. The CDR3 runs to 17 residues. V shed 6 bases, J shed 5 bases, and the junction held 13 bases outside the gene matches. CDR3 region: CASSKGFTGLAGDTQYF. The CDR3 DNA, read in part, is TGTGCCAGCAGCAAAGGGTTCACCGGACTAGCGGGAGATACG.

This clone was seen many times. The sequence runs out 3 residues before the end of the CDR3; the remainder is reconstructed from the germline J gene. This rearrangement joins TRBV6-2 or TRBV6-3 to TRBJ1-6; D perhaps matches TRBD1 (5 bases). The V gene lost 5 bases and the J gene lost 6 bases, with 14 bases spanning the gap. Germline V gene lookup returns CDR1 MNHEY and CDR2 SVGEGT. There are 15 residues in the CDR3. CDR3 in amino acids: CASSSIPRGNSPLHF. The CDR3 bases that were read are TGTGCCAGCAGTAGCATCCCAAGGGGTAATTCACCC.

This clone showed up many times. One end of the junction varies from germline; a read error may be responsible. From the germline J gene comes the end of the CDR3, since the read stops 3 residues before it. V and J are TRBV7-7 and TRBJ1-6, with D unresolved. This CDR3 has 13 residues. Germline V gene sequence: CDR1 SSHAT, CDR2 FNYEAQ (reference sequence). Here the CDR3 reads CASSLAAGSPLHF. The DNA read from the CDR3 is TGTGCTAGCAGCTTAGCCGCAGGCTCACCC. Full variable domain (remainder filled in from reference TRBV7-7 and TRBJ1-6): GAGVSQSPRYKVTKRGQDVTLRCDPISSHATLYWYQQALGQGPEFLTYFNYEAQPDKSGLPSDRFSAERPEGSISTLTIQRTEQRDSAMYRCASSLAAGSPLHFGNGTRLTVT.

This clone came up many times. The read comes to an end 3 residues before the CDR3 does, leaving the germline J gene to fill in the end. The chain combines TRBV19 with TRBJ2-7, with 10 bases identical to TRBD1. The V segment lost 6 bases and the J segment 2 bases; nucleotides outside the gene matches: 4. CDR1 and CDR2 from the germline V gene are LNHDA and SQIVND (reference sequence). This CDR3 has 14 residues. Partial CDR3 DNA: TGTGCCAGTAGCACCGGGACAGGGGCCTACGAG. Its translation is CASSTGTGAYE. The CDR3 in its entirety is CASSTGTGAYEQYF.

This clone was picked up many times. The read stops 3 residues short of the end of the CDR3; the missing end is completed from the germline J gene. V is TRBV20-1 and J is TRBJ2-1; TRBD2 matches 8 bases. Germline V gene lookup returns CDR1 DFQATT and CDR2 SNEGSKA (reference sequence). CDR3 length equals 16 residues. The junction had 9 bases not matched to a gene; V was cut back by 1 base and J by 4 bases. CDR3 bases read: TGCAGTGCTAGAGCTCGGGGGGGGTACCGGTACAATGAG. Translation: CSARARGGYRYNE. The whole CDR3 is CSARARGGYRYNEQFF.

The sample holds many counts of this clone. Sequencing ends 3 residues short of the CDR3 end; the germline J gene provides the rest. The chain is built from TRBV4-2 and TRBJ2-7; tentative D call: TRBD2 (6 bases). V lost 1 base and J 3 bases, leaving 13 bases between the germline ends. Per germline, CDR1 LGHNA and CDR2 YNFKEQ. The CDR3 covers 15 residues. The part of the CDR3 DNA that was read is TGTGCCAGCAGCCAAGGTAGCGGTCTTAGCTACGAG. This gives the protein CASSQGSGLSYE. The full CDR3 protein is CASSQGSGLSYEQYF.

This clone has a count of ten or more. The missing CDR3 end, 3 residues past where the read stops, is filled in from the germline J gene. The rearrangement links TRBV20-1 to TRBJ2-5; 13 bases are a match to TRBD2. V dropped 6 bases and J dropped 4; count of bases not matched to a gene: 5. The V gene's germline CDR1 is DFQATT and CDR2 SNEGSKA (reference sequence). The CDR3 covers 14 residues. The CDR3 bases that were read are TGCAGTGCCGACAGGACTAGCGGGGGAGAGACC. Translating gives CSADRTSGGET. In full, the CDR3 is CSADRTSGGETQYF.

This clone was observed at least ten times. Read data end 3 residues before the CDR3 end; the end is taken from the germline J gene. The chain employs TRBV5-1 and TRBJ1-5; 7 bases are a match to TRBD1. The germline V gene encodes CDR1 SGHRS and CDR2 YFSETQ. J gave up 7 bases and V 4 bases, and 8 bases lay outside the gene matches. This CDR3 is built from 14 residues. This CDR3 is CASSPTGELQPQHF. Partial CDR3 DNA: TGCGCCAGCAGCCCTACAGGGGAGTTGCAGCCC.

This clone was picked up many times. The read finishes 3 residues shy of the CDR3 end, and the germline J gene is used to complete it. The chain carries TRBV18 and TRBJ2-3; no firm D call. Trimming took 0 bases from V and 4 from J, leaving 11 bases between them. The V gene's germline CDR1 is KGHSH and CDR2 LQKENI. This CDR3 has 15 amino acids. The covered CDR3 bases are TGTGCCAGCTCACCACCCTCGTGGAGCGCAGATACG. Protein product: CASSPPSWSADT. The entire CDR3 is CASSPPSWSADTQYF. Using reference TRBV18 and TRBJ2-3 for the parts outside the CDR3, the full variable domain is NAGVMQNPRHLVRRRGQEARLRCSPMKGHSHVYWYRQLPEEGLKFMVYLQKENIIDESGMPKERFSAEFPKEGPSILRIQQVVRGDSAAYFCASSPPSWSADTQYFGPGTRLTVL.

This clone was picked up many times. Read coverage stops 3 residues before the CDR3 terminus; the germline J gene supplies the remainder. This chain joins TRBV28 and TRBJ1-4; 11 nucleotides line up with TRBD1. J lost 7 bases, V lost 5 bases, and 6 bases had no gene match. Germline assignment: CDR1 MDHEN and CDR2 SYDVKM. This CDR3 contains 15 residues. Partial CDR3 DNA: TGTGCCAGCAGTCCAGCGGACAGGGGGCGTGAAAAA. Its translation is CASSPADRGREK. The complete CDR3 protein is CASSPADRGREKLFF.

This clone was found many times. The read gets to within 3 residues of the CDR3 end, and the germline J gene fills in the rest. The V and J genes are TRBV6-2 or TRBV6-3 and TRBJ2-1; 9 nucleotides match TRBD1. This CDR3 spans 14 amino acids. With 8 bases clipped from V and 5 bases from J, the junction kept 7 bases outside the gene matches. The germline gives CDR1 MNHEY, CDR2 SVGEGT. The covered CDR3 bases are TGTGCCAGCCGAAAACAGGGGGCAAACAATGAG. Protein product: CASRKQGANNE. In full, the CDR3 is CASRKQGANNEQFF.

This clone was picked up many times. The read falls 3 residues short of the CDR3 end, and the missing part is taken from the germline J gene. This chain uses TRBV9 with TRBJ1-4; 7 bases map to TRBD1. The CDR3 runs 14 residues. J gave up 2 bases and V 4 bases, and 2 bases lay outside the gene matches. Germline V gene sequence: CDR1 SGDLS, CDR2 YYNGEE. The covered CDR3 bases are TGTGCCAGCAGCTCGACAGGGACTAATGAAAAA. Protein: CASSSTGTNEK. In full, the CDR3 is CASSSTGTNEKLFF.

This clone came up a few times. The read ends 3 residues early relative to the CDR3; the germline J gene fills the gap. The rearrangement uses TRBV2 and TRBJ2-4; no clear D. The V end was cut by 2 bases, the J end by 0 bases, with 11 bases between. This CDR3 spans 16 amino acids. CDR1 is SNHLY and CDR2 is FYNNEI in the germline V gene. CDR3: CASSEQAQLAKNIQYF. Partial CDR3 DNA: TGTGCCAGCAGTGAACAGGCCCAACTAGCCAAAAACATT.

Ten or more counts support this clone. The DNA ends 3 residues before the CDR3 does, and the rest of the CDR3 is filled in from the germline J gene. J is TRBJ1-2 and V is TRBV11-2, with D possibly matching TRBD1 (5 bases). CDR1 is SGHAT and CDR2 is FQNNGV in the germline V gene. The CDR3 loop spans 14 amino acids. V lost 4 bases and J 7 bases, leaving 16 bases between the germline ends. This CDR3 is CASSSRGGVFGYTF. Partial CDR3 DNA: TGTGCCAGCAGCTCGCGGGGAGGGGTGTTTGGC.

This clone was counted many times. The CDR3 is cut off 3 residues early in the read; its end comes from the germline J gene. The chain joins TRBV11-2 to TRBJ1-1; TRBD1 aligns across 11 bases. V lost 4 bases and J lost 4; bases outside the gene matches: 2. The CDR3 length is 14 residues. The germline gives CDR1 SGHAT, CDR2 FQNNGV. The sequenced CDR3 bases are TGTGCCAGCAGCTCGGGGACAGGGGGCACTGAA. Translation: CASSSGTGGTE. The whole CDR3 reads CASSSGTGGTEAFF. Full variable domain (rest looked up from reference TRBV11-2 and TRBJ1-1): EAGVAQSPRYKIIEKRQSVAFWCNPISGHATLYWYQQILGQGPKLLIQFQNNGVVDDSQLPKDRFSAERLKGVDSTLKIQPAKLEDSAVYLCASSSGTGGTEAFFGQGTRLTVV.

This clone was observed at least ten times. Read sequence stops 3 residues before the CDR3 end, and the germline J gene provides the missing end. This chain joins TRBV19 and TRBJ1-1, with D possibly TRBD1 on 6 matching bases. CDR1 is LNHDA, CDR2 SQIVND, per germline (reference sequence). The CDR3 length is 13 residues. Trimming took 6 bases from V and 3 from J, leaving 11 bases between them. The CDR3: CASSLTGDTEAFF. The CDR3 bases that were read are TGTGCCAGTAGCCTGACAGGAGACACTGAA.

This clone occurred many times. The CDR3 end is not reached by the read, which stops 3 residues before it; the germline J gene fills it in. The V call is TRBV20-1, the J call TRBJ2-7; a possible D gene is TRBD2 (7 bases). The CDR3 is made up of 14 amino acids. Germline loops: CDR1 DFQATT, CDR2 SNEGSKA (reference sequence). The V end was cut by 6 bases, the J end by 4 bases, with 19 bases between. Partial CDR3 DNA: TGCAGTGCGTTAAGGGGAGGGGGAGGATACGAG. It yields the protein CSALRGGGGYE. The entire CDR3 protein reads CSALRGGGGYEQYF.

There are many counts of this clone. Incomplete CDR3 DNA: TGTGCCTGGAGTGTAGGTATCTCTGGGGCCAACGTC. Amino acids: CAWSVGISGANV. The CDR3 in full is CAWSVGISGANVLTF. The chain has TRBV30 and TRBJ2-6; D remains ambiguous. The read is 3 residues too short to cover the CDR3 end, so that end is filled in from the germline J gene. The germline V and J ends were trimmed by 0 bases and 0 bases, with 6 bases remaining between them. The CDR3 has 15 residues. Germline values: CDR1 GTSNPN, CDR2 SVGIG (reference sequence). Complete variable domain (other parts from reference TRBV30 and TRBJ2-6): SQTIHQWPATLVQPVGSPLSLECTVEGTSNPNLYWYRQAAGRGLQLLFYSVGIGQISSEVPQNLSASRPQDRQFILSSKKLLLSDSGFYLCAWSVGISGANVLTFGAGSRLTVL.